This TCR beta chain is from a study of T cells expressing NK-cell markers. The CDR3 extends over 14 amino acids. Germline assignment: CDR1 LGHDT and CDR2 YNNKEL (reference sequence). TCRdb derives one entry per CDR3 protein from the 5' RACE reads, leaving out DNA. This sample's table has around 380,000 distinct CDR3 sequences. The clonotype originates from a woman aged 45 to 65 in good health. Sequences were obtained from blood T cells: a sorted CD56 or NKG2C T cell subset, CD4+ or CD8+ T cells, or bulk PBMC T cells (not recorded which). The chain employs TRBV3-1 and TRBJ1-1; as DNA is missing, the TRBD1 call by TCRdb cannot be tested. This CDR3 reads CASRLRSQGSEAFF.